The clone carrying this T cell receptor beta chain was counted at least ten times. The sample belongs to a study of T cells in Graves' hyperthyroidism and ophthalmopathy. About the study: Prior to any treatment, at the point of initial diagnosis, peripheral blood was collected.

Diagnostic assessment was based on clinical symptoms, serum thyroxine and TRAb, thyroid ultrasound and orbital computed tomography. The CDR3 runs 13 residues. Trimming took 5 bases from V and 10 from J; bases not matched to a gene: 8. Looked up from germline, CDR1 is SGHTA and CDR2 is FQGNSA. The investigators amplified TCR beta CDR3 regions from RNA transcripts. First-round RT-PCR targeting the TCR CDR3 was performed with the HTBI primer set. TCRdb re-called the multiplex PCR reads with MiXCR, one entry per CDR3 protein. Of some 580,000 distinct CDR3 sequences listed, 15% to 20% are singletons. This TCR was recovered from a woman aged 40 to 50 with Graves' ophthalmopathy. The material sequenced was blood. This chain connects TRBV7-2 to TRBJ2-1; 7 nucleotides align to TRBD1. DNA for the CDR3: TGTGCCAGCAGCCCAAGGGGGCGCGGGGAGCAGTTCTTC. Its translation: CASSPRGRGEQFF. The complete variable domain, with remaining parts taken from reference TRBV7-2 and TRBJ2-1, reads GAGVSQSPSNKVTEKGKDVELRCDPISGHTALYWYRQSLGQGLEFLIYFQGNSAPDKSGLPSDRFSAERTGGSVSTLTIQRTQQEDSAVYLCASSPRGRGEQFFGPGTRLTVL.